This T cell receptor (beta chain) came from a study of post-analysis software for immune sequencing data. Background on the study: Recorded subtypes: relapsing-remitting, secondary progressive, progressive-relapsing; some patients unannotated.

Germline CDR1 and CDR2: SQVTM and ANQGSEA. Trimming took 4 bases from V and 2 from J, leaving 14 bases between them. There are 14 residues in the CDR3. The study, taken as a whole, reports: TRBV5-6, TRBV5-1 and TRBV20-1 belonged to a set of about five TRBV segments that were more frequent in patients than controls. Significantly decreased normalized Chao1 diversity was recorded for multiple sclerosis patients relative to controls.

Incorporated into the TCR beta cDNA libraries were unique molecular identifiers, which served to reduce PCR and sequencing biases. Researchers reported approximately 500,000 cDNA molecules coming from around 1 to 10 million T cells. TCRdb itself ran the PCR reads through MiXCR, one entry per CDR3 protein. The sample includes almost 700,000 distinct CDR3 sequences, approximately 60% of them seen just once. In the case of this clonotype: Its antigen is still unknown.

V and J are TRBV29-1 and TRBJ1-1; TRBD1 is a possible D gene (6 bases). The sequence was obtained from a girl aged 2 to 9 with multiple sclerosis. The sample was blood. The chain's CDR3 is CSVVATGRNTEAFF. CDR3 DNA sequence: TGCAGCGTTGTCGCAACAGGGCGAAACACTGAAGCTTTCTTT.